This T cell receptor (beta chain) was retrieved from a study of immune evolution from preneoplasia to lung adenocarcinoma. Macro-dissection enriched premalignant or tumor cells before nucleic acid extraction. Of note for this clone: No antigen is known for it.

Sequencing was performed with immunoSEQ multiplex PCR; in TCRdb, only in-frame clones are kept and a portion is missing. The sample yields 8,800 or so clones, about three quarters seen once. General study findings and limits: From normal lung to invasive adenocarcinoma, top clone frequencies appeared to decrease. Highest clonality occurred in KRAS-mutant, not EGFR-mutant or double wild-type, nodules.

V lost 0 bases to trimming and J lost 3 bases, with 9 bases between them. Germline CDR1 reads SGHDN; CDR2 reads FVKESK. The CDR3 covers 16 residues. The TCR sequence derives from a person aged 55-80 years with lung adenocarcinoma. Sequencing used FFPE lung adenocarcinoma in situ tissue. This chain links TRBV14 with TRBJ1-6; possibly TRBD1 for D (6 bases). This CDR3 reads CASSQDGGRYNSPLHF. In DNA form, the CDR3 reads TGTGCCAGCAGCCAAGATGGGGGGCGCTATAATTCACCCCTCCACTTT. The full variable domain, rest sourced from reference TRBV14 and TRBJ1-6, is EAGVTQFPSHSVIEKGQTVTLRCDPISGHDNLYWYRRVMGKEIKFLLHFVKESKQDESGMPNNRFLAERTGGTYSTLKVQPAELEDSGVYFCASSQDGGRYNSPLHFGNGTRLTVT.